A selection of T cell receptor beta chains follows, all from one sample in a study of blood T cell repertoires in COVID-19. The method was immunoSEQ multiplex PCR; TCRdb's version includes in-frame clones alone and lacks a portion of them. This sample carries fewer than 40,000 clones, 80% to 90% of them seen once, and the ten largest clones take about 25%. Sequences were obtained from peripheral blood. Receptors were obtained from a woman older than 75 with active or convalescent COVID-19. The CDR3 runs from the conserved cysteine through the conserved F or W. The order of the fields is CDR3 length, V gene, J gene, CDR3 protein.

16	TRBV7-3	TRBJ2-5	CASSKGLAGLGETQYF
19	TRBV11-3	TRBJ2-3	CASSLELAGAGGRTDTQYF
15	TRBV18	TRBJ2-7	CASSPRMKERPEQYF
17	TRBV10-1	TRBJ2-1	CASSPAGLAGGLGEQFF
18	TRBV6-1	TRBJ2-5	CASSEAGIAGGTGGTQYF
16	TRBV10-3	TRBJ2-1	CAISNPTGGRVNEQFF
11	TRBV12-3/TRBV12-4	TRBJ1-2	CASSLTGGFTF
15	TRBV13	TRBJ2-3	CASALRTGESDTQYF
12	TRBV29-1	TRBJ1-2	CSVFRQVYGYTF
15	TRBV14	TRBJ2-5	CASSQIGTSQETQYF
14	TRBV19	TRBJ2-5	CASSRDRGSETQYF
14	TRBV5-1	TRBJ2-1	CASSFYGTINEQFF
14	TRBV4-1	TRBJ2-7	CASSQGTVPNEQYF
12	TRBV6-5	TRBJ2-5	CAAGVYQETQYF
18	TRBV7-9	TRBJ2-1	CASSLGSRQEPSYNEQFF
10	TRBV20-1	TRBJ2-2	CSAELGELFF
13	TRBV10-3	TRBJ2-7	CAISGQGEGEQYF